Detailed here is one T cell receptor (beta chain). The antigen remains undetermined. Profiled with immunoSEQ multiplex PCR; TCRdb holds only in-frame clones, not every one. The sample includes some 2,000,000 clones, 90% to 95% seen only once; the top ten take more than 0.1%. The sample originates from a study of shared clonotypes between healthy human individuals. Study at large: Used for every donor were three CD4 naive, three CD4 memory, two CD8 naive and one CD8 memory plate. Regarding the study as a whole: Exclusively blood specimens were collected; tissue repertoires likely differ.

The CDR3 covers 17 residues. J was trimmed by 5 bases and V by 3 bases; bases with no gene match: 9. Per germline, CDR1 SGHAT and CDR2 FQNNGV. The chain has TRBV11-2 and TRBJ2-5, with 13 bases matching TRBD2. This TCR derives from a man younger than 35 in good health. Sequenced: naive CD4+ T cells sorted from blood. The subset denotes: CD45RA+ positively selected. The CDR3 region is CASSFTKGLAGVETQYF. CDR3 in DNA: TGTGCCAGCAGCTTCACCAAAGGACTAGCGGGGGTGGAGACCCAGTACTTC.